Shown below are 27 T cell receptor beta chains from a single sample sequenced in a study of shared clonotypes between healthy human individuals. CD45RO-negative CD8 cells positively selected for CCR7 made up the naive population, which excluded terminally differentiated effector memory CD45RA+ cells. The repertoire was sequenced with immunoSEQ multiplex PCR; TCRdb's copy has only in-frame clones and lacks some. The sample records under 2,000,000 clones, about 95% being singletons. The sequenced sample consisted of naive CD8+ T cells sorted from blood. All receptors derive from a man younger than 35 in good health.

In this sample, this clone turned up once. Other DNA sequences in this sample translate to the same CDR3. V usage is TRBV7-8 and J usage is TRBJ2-7, with D hard to call. Germline V lookup: CDR1 SGHVS, CDR2 FQNEAQ. The CDR3 has 12 amino acids. The ends were cut back, 5 bases at V and 4 bases at J, with 9 bases in the middle. The CDR3 is CASSPSSYEQYF. CDR3 coding DNA: TGTGCCAGCAGCCCGAGTAGTTACGAGCAGTACTTC.

This clone has just a few counts. This chain connects TRBV19 to TRBJ2-7; D call uncertain. The CDR3 is 13 residues long. Germline values: CDR1 LNHDA, CDR2 SQIVND (reference sequence). Deletions cut 5 bases from V and 3 bases from J, with 11 bases between. CDR3 bases: TGTGCCAGTAGTGAAGACGGATACTACGAGCAGTACTTC. Translating gives CASSEDGYYEQYF. The full variable domain, its missing parts supplied by reference TRBV19 and TRBJ2-7, is DGGITQSPKYLFRKEGQNVTLSCEQNLNHDAMYWYRQDPGQGLRLIYYSQIVNDFQKGDIAEGYSVSREKKESFPLTVTSAQKNPTAFYLCASSEDGYYEQYFGPGTRLTVT.

The chain employs TRBV5-6 and TRBJ2-7, with 9 bases lining up with TRBD1. Germline-derived CDR1 and CDR2 are SGHDT and YYEEEE. J lost 5 bases, V lost 2 bases, and 5 bases had no gene match. There are 14 residues in the CDR3. The CDR3 sequence is CASSFGTGPDEQYF. In DNA, the CDR3 is TGTGCCAGCAGCTTTGGGACAGGGCCCGACGAGCAGTACTTC.

The chain recombines TRBV11-2 with TRBJ2-7, with unresolved D. CDR3 length equals 11 residues. The germline V gene has CDR1 SGHAT and CDR2 FQNNGV. V lost 3 bases and J 6 bases, leaving 6 bases between the germline ends. DNA for the CDR3: TGTGCCAGCAGCTTCACGGGCGAGCAGTACTTC. The encoded protein is CASSFTGEQYF.

A word on this clone: At the DNA level, this CDR3 is encoded by other sequences in the same sample as well. The CDR3 DNA is TGTGCCAGCAGCCCAGCCGGGGGCGAGCAGTACTTC. It encodes CASSPAGGEQYF. The J gene is TRBJ2-7, the V gene TRBV7-9; a possible D gene is TRBD2 (6 bases). From germline, CDR1 is SEHNR and CDR2 FQNEAQ (reference sequence). Between the trimmed V and J ends, which lost 5 bases and 6 bases, there was a span of 11 bases. This CDR3 spans 12 amino acids. Variable domain in full (rest from reference TRBV7-9 and TRBJ2-7): DTGVSQNPRHKITKRGQNVTFRCDPISEHNRLYWYRQTLGQGPEFLTYFQNEAQLEKSRLLSDRFSAERPKGSFSTLEIQRTEQGDSAMYLCASSPAGGEQYFGPGTRLTVT.

Written as DNA, the CDR3 is TGTGCCAGCAGTGATGGGGTCCCCCTTTACAATGAGCAGTTCTTC. It is translated as CASSDGVPLYNEQFF. The J gene is TRBJ2-1, the V gene TRBV2; D is unresolved. V lost 3 bases and J lost 4, with 13 bases in between. Germline-derived CDR1 and CDR2 are SNHLY and FYNNEI. This CDR3 spans 15 amino acids.

The J gene is TRBJ2-7, the V gene TRBV15; D not certain. Germline V gene data show CDR1 as LNHNV and CDR2 as YYDKDF (reference sequence). V lost 4 bases and J 2 bases, leaving 15 bases between the germline ends. This CDR3 has 15 amino acids. CDR3 nucleotides: TGTGCCACCAGCAAGAGCCAGGCATCCCCCTACGAGCAGTACTTC. It encodes CATSKSQASPYEQYF.

Note on this clone: This same CDR3 is encoded by further DNA sequences in the sample. The chain uses TRBV5-6 and TRBJ2-7; tentative D call: TRBD2 (5 bases). CDR1 is SGHDT and CDR2 is YYEEEE in the germline V gene. The CDR3 has 14 residues. The ends were cut back, 0 bases at V and 2 bases at J, with 9 bases in the middle. The CDR3 coding sequence is TGTGCCAGCAGCTTGGGAGGAGGTACCTACGAGCAGTACTTC. This translates into CASSLGGGTYEQYF.

This clone was counted a single time. The chain employs TRBV29-1 and TRBJ1-2, with TRBD1 matching 10 bases. V gave up 0 bases and J gave up 4 bases; unmatched junction bases: 5. Germline V lookup: CDR1 SQVTM, CDR2 ANQGSEA. This CDR3 has 15 residues. CDR3 coding DNA: TGCAGCGTTGAAGAGAGGGACAGGGGTGGCTATGGCTACACCTTC. Protein sequence: CSVEERDRGGYGYTF.

This clone appeared once. The J gene is TRBJ2-7, the V gene TRBV6-5; TRBD1 agrees at 8 bases. The ends lost 6 bases at V and 5 bases at J; junction bases unmatched: 9. Germline CDR1 reads MNHEY; CDR2 reads SVGAGI. The length of the CDR3 is 14 residues. The chain's CDR3 is CASSSGQAFDEQYF. CDR3 sequence (DNA): TGTGCCAGCAGCTCGGGACAGGCGTTCGACGAGCAGTACTTC.

The chain is built from TRBV4-1 and TRBJ1-5; 8 bases match TRBD1. Germline assignment: CDR1 MGHRA and CDR2 YSYEKL. After removal of 2 bases from V and 9 bases from J, the junction contained 9 bases not matched to a gene. There are 15 residues in the CDR3. The CDR3: CASSQTPPGGGPQHF. CDR3 sequence (DNA): TGCGCCAGCAGCCAAACGCCACCAGGGGGCGGGCCCCAGCATTTT.

V is TRBV27 and J is TRBJ1-5, with TRBD1 as a possible D gene (6 bases). Trimming removed 10 bases at V and 0 bases at J, with 16 bases between. CDR1 is MNHEY, CDR2 SMNVEV, per germline (reference sequence). This CDR3 is 15 amino acids long. The CDR3 is CATAGGPYSNQPQHF. The CDR3 DNA is TGTGCCACTGCGGGGGGCCCCTATAGCAATCAGCCCCAGCATTTT.

The chain carries TRBV11-2 and TRBJ2-3; no reliable D call. CDR3 size: 13 residues. Germline V gene data show CDR1 as SGHAT and CDR2 as FQNNGV. V lost 5 bases and J 7 bases, leaving 13 bases between the germline ends. The CDR3 region has the DNA TGTGCCAGCAGCCCTCCGCCGGGCTATACGCAGTATTTT. Amino acid sequence: CASSPPPGYTQYF.

The V and J genes are TRBV7-9 and TRBJ2-1; 7 bases agree with TRBD2. CDR3 size: 15 residues. Losses at the gene ends were 3 bases for V and 2 bases for J; bases not matched to a gene: 4. Germline-derived CDR1 and CDR2 are SEHNR and FQNEAQ (reference sequence). The CDR3 protein is CASSFWRETYNEQFF. The CDR3 DNA is TGTGCCAGCAGCTTCTGGCGGGAGACCTACAATGAGCAGTTCTTC. The full variable domain, in which reference TRBV7-9 and TRBJ2-1 provide the parts outside the CDR3, is DTGVSQNPRHKITKRGQNVTFRCDPISEHNRLYWYRQTLGQGPEFLTYFQNEAQLEKSRLLSDRFSAERPKGSFSTLEIQRTEQGDSAMYLCASSFWRETYNEQFFGPGTRLTVL.

The rearrangement joins TRBV6-5 to TRBJ2-1; 7 bases fit TRBD2. Germline CDR1 MNHEY, CDR2 SVGAGI. The J segment lost 6 bases and the V segment lost 2 bases, leaving 7 bases of the junction unmatched. This CDR3 has 15 amino acids. This CDR3 is CASSYTWTSFNEQFF. DNA for the CDR3: TGTGCCAGCAGTTACACCTGGACTAGTTTCAATGAGCAGTTCTTC.

The chain is built from TRBV7-9 and TRBJ1-2; D not resolved. The germline gives CDR1 SEHNR, CDR2 FQNEAQ (reference sequence). CDR3 length: 13 amino acids. Trimming shortened V by 5 bases and J by 4 bases, and 11 bases separated the two germline ends. The CDR3 nucleotides are TGTGCCAGCAGCCAGGACGGTCCCTATGGCTACACCTTC. Translation: CASSQDGPYGYTF.

The genes are TRBV7-9 and TRBJ2-2; D remains unclear. The CDR3 is 17 amino acids. Germline loops: CDR1 SEHNR, CDR2 FQNEAQ (reference sequence). Between the trimmed V and J ends, which lost 1 base and 0 bases, there was a span of 12 bases. CDR3 sequence (DNA): TGTGCCAGCAGCTTAGGCGCGCCAGAGACGAACACCGGGGAGCTGTTTTTT. Translation: CASSLGAPETNTGELFF.

The chain has TRBV27 and TRBJ1-1; D is uncertain. The germline V gene encodes CDR1 MNHEY and CDR2 SMNVEV (reference sequence). The CDR3 runs to 13 residues. Trimming stripped 5 bases from V and 0 bases from J, with 7 bases between. In DNA form, the CDR3 reads TGTGCCAGCAGTCCGTTCATGAACACTGAAGCTTTCTTT. Translated: CASSPFMNTEAFF.

In its sample, this clone was seen once. CDR3 region: CASTPRDTDTQYF. CDR3 bases: TGTGCCAGCACCCCGAGGGACACAGATACGCAGTATTTT. The J gene is TRBJ2-3, the V gene TRBV5-4; TRBD2 is a possible D gene (5 bases). V lost 6 bases and J 2 bases, leaving 10 bases between the germline ends. Germline-derived CDR1 and CDR2 are SGHNT and YYREEE (reference sequence). The CDR3 sequence is 13 residues long.

The V and J genes are TRBV11-3 and TRBJ2-7, with D possibly matching TRBD2 (6 bases). Germline V CDR1 and CDR2: SGHNT, YENEEA. This CDR3 region has 13 residues. Trimming removed 5 bases at V and 0 bases at J, with 8 bases between. CDR3 coding DNA: TGTGCCAGCAGCACGGGACTCTCCTACGAGCAGTACTTC. It specifies CASSTGLSYEQYF.

The chain combines TRBV28 with TRBJ2-7; D tentatively reads TRBD1 or TRBD2 (5 bases each). The CDR3 runs to 14 residues. Trimming cost V 3 bases and J 3 bases, with 12 bases left between them. Germline V CDR1 and CDR2: MDHEN, SYDVKM. CDR3 in DNA: TGTGCCAGCAGTTTCATAGGGGACCTCTACGAGCAGTACTTC. Amino acid sequence: CASSFIGDLYEQYF.

The chain employs TRBV1 and TRBJ2-7; no DNA check was done on the table's D call, TRBD2. TRBV1 is flagged as a pseudogene. This CDR3 contains 17 residues. CDR3 in DNA: TGCACCAGCAGCCAAAACTTGGGACTAGTTGGGAATGGGGAGCAGTACTTC. Its protein is CTSSQNLGLVGNGEQYF.

The CDR3 DNA follows: TGTGCCAGCAGTTACTCGGATGATACGCAGTATTTT. Protein sequence: CASSYSDDTQYF. The chain recombines TRBV6-5 with TRBJ2-3; D not certain. V lost 0 bases to trimming and J lost 6 bases, with 4 bases between them. The CDR3 extends over 12 amino acids. The germline gives CDR1 MNHEY, CDR2 SVGAGI.

The J gene is TRBJ1-5, the V gene TRBV29-1; D gene unclear. Germline lookup yields CDR1 SQVTM and CDR2 ANQGSEA. This CDR3 region has 13 residues. V dropped 7 bases and J dropped 5 bases, with 15 bases sitting between them. CDR3 residues: CSGPQRLDQPQHF. CDR3 nucleotides: TGCAGCGGGCCCCAAAGGTTGGATCAGCCCCAGCATTTT.

V is TRBV19 and J is TRBJ2-4, with 11 bases that match TRBD1. Per the germline V gene, CDR1 is LNHDA and CDR2 is SQIVND (reference sequence). The CDR3 consists of 15 residues. With 7 bases clipped from V and 1 base from J, the junction kept 3 bases outside the gene matches. In DNA form, the CDR3 reads TGTGCCAGTAATCGGGACAGGGGGGCCAAAAACATTCAGTACTTC. Its protein product is CASNRDRGAKNIQYF.

The chain recombines TRBV5-4 with TRBJ2-7; maybe TRBD2 (5 bases). The CDR3 runs to 13 residues. The V end was cut by 3 bases, the J end by 5 bases, with 12 bases between. CDR1 SGHNT and CDR2 YYREEE come from the germline V gene (reference sequence). The CDR3 reads CASSSSGKDEQYF. CDR3 bases: TGTGCCAGCAGCTCCTCGGGGAAGGACGAGCAGTACTTC.

The chain uses TRBV7-8 and TRBJ2-3; TRBD2 might be the D (6 bases). This CDR3 comprises 17 residues. Germline-derived CDR1 and CDR2 are SGHVS and FQNEAQ. V lost 1 base and J lost 1, with 15 bases in between. The CDR3 DNA reads as TGTGCCAGCAGCTTAGTTTTTTTGTGGGAGGGCACAGATACGCAGTATTTT. Its translation: CASSLVFLWEGTDTQYF.